This is a list of T cell receptor beta chains from one sample in a study of blood T cell repertoires in COVID-19. Sequencing used immunoSEQ multiplex PCR; TCRdb keeps in-frame clones, though not all of them. This sample has over 150,000 clones, with roughly 88% found just once. Sequencing used peripheral blood. Receptor source: a human donor in a cohort sampled during active COVID-19. CDR3s include the opening cysteine and the closing phenylalanine or tryptophan. Each record gives: J gene, V gene, D gene, CDR3 length, clone size, CDR3 DNA, CDR3 protein. A D gene is named only where the DNA matches it firmly. Only some rows state a clone size, as once, few, many or a class for expanded clones.

>TRBJ2-2|TRBV7-2|NA|16|NA
TGTGCCAGCAGTCGAAGGGAGATATCGAACACCGGGGAGCTGTTTTTT
CASSRREISNTGELFF
>TRBJ1-5|TRBV5-1|NA|12|NA
TGCGCCCGGCGGGGGGGGTATCAGCCCCAGCATTTT
CARRGGYQPQHF
>TRBJ1-2|TRBV10-3|NA|13|NA
TGTGCCGTGAGTTCGGGGGTGGCCTATGGCTACACCTTC
CAVSSGVAYGYTF
>TRBJ2-1|TRBV19|TRBD2|16|NA
TGTGCCAGTAGTTTCCTAGCGGGAGGTGAAGACAATGAGCAGTTCTTC
CASSFLAGGEDNEQFF
>TRBJ2-1|TRBV4-1|TRBD2|16|NA
TGCGCCAGCAGCCAAGTAACTAGCGGGCGGTCGCTTGAGCAGTTCTTC
CASSQVTSGRSLEQFF
>TRBJ1-2|TRBV21-1|NA|13|NA
TGTGCCAGCAGCCCCCCCCTCGTGAGGGACTACACCTTC
CASSPPLVRDYTF
>TRBJ2-7|TRBV5-1|TRBD2|17|NA
TGCGCCAGCAGCTTGGCCACGGTAAGCGGGAGTGTAGACGAGCAGTACTTC
CASSLATVSGSVDEQYF
>TRBJ1-4|TRBV11-2|TRBD1|16|NA
TGTGCCAGCAGCTCCTGGACAGGGGGACTGTCCGAAAAACTGTTTTTT
CASSSWTGGLSEKLFF
>TRBJ2-7|TRBV29-1|NA|13|NA
TGCAGCGTAGCTACAGGGCCCATCTACGAGCAGTACTTC
CSVATGPIYEQYF
>TRBJ2-1|TRBV7-9|TRBD1|16|NA
TGTGCCAGCAGTTCCTCCTGGACAGGGTGGGGTAATGAGCAGTTCTTC
CASSSSWTGWGNEQFF
>TRBJ2-2|TRBV7-9|TRBD2|17|NA
TGTGCCAGCAGCTTAGCGCGAGGACTAGCCGACACCGGGGAGCTGTTTTTT
CASSLARGLADTGELFF
>TRBJ1-1|TRBV5-1|TRBD1|15|once
TGCGCCAGCAGCTTGGTTGCGCAGGGGGGCACTGAAGCTTTCTTT
CASSLVAQGGTEAFF
>TRBJ1-6|TRBV24-1|TRBD1|15|NA
TGTGCCACCAGTGAGGAACAGGGGGGGAATTCACCCCTCCACTTT
CATSEEQGGNSPLHF
>TRBJ2-5|TRBV30|TRBD2|17|once
TGTGCCTGGAGTGTCTCGATTCGCGGGAGGGTCCGTCAGACCCAGTACTTC
CAWSVSIRGRVRQTQYF
>TRBJ2-1|TRBV24-1|NA|15|NA
TGTGCCACCAGCATTGGAGGGATTTGGTACAATGAGCAGTTCTTC
CATSIGGIWYNEQFF
>TRBJ2-7|TRBV11-2|TRBD1|18|once
TGTGCCAGCAGCCCCGCCGATGGACAGGGTGGATCCCCCTACGAGCAGTACTTC
CASSPADGQGGSPYEQYF
>TRBJ1-1|TRBV30|NA|13|NA
TGTGCCTGGAGTGTACAGGAGAACACTGAAGCTTTCTTT
CAWSVQENTEAFF
>TRBJ2-3|TRBV28|TRBD2|16|once
TGTGCCAGCAGGGGCTGGACTAGCGGTAGCACAGATACGCAGTATTTT
CASRGWTSGSTDTQYF
>TRBJ1-1|TRBV6-5|TRBD1|14|NA
TGTGCCAGCAGTTATACAGGGGCGGCGGCTGAAGCTTTCTTT
CASSYTGAAAEAFF
>TRBJ1-3|TRBV28|NA|14|NA
TGTGCCAGCAGTTTATGGGGGGGTGAGAACACCATATATTTT
CASSLWGGENTIYF
>TRBJ2-2|TRBV5-1|TRBD2|19|NA
TGCGCCAGCAGCATGGAAGGGACTAGCGGGATCCGTGATGCCGGGGAGCTGTTTTTT
CASSMEGTSGIRDAGELFF
>TRBJ1-1|TRBV28|NA|13|NA
TGTGCCAGCAGTTTATTGTCAGGGGCTGAAGCTTTCTTT
CASSLLSGAEAFF
>TRBJ1-5|TRBV2|NA|11|NA
TGTGCCAGCAGTGGATGGGGCGCCCAGCATTTT
CASSGWGAQHF
>TRBJ2-3|TRBV6-5|TRBD2|15|NA
TGTGCCAGCTCCCGACTAGCGGACCGCACAGATACGCAGTATTTT
CASSRLADRTDTQYF
>TRBJ2-1|TRBV7-2|TRBD2|15|NA
TGTGCCAGCAGCCGGCTAGCGGGAGTTCCTAATGAGCAGTTCTTC
CASSRLAGVPNEQFF